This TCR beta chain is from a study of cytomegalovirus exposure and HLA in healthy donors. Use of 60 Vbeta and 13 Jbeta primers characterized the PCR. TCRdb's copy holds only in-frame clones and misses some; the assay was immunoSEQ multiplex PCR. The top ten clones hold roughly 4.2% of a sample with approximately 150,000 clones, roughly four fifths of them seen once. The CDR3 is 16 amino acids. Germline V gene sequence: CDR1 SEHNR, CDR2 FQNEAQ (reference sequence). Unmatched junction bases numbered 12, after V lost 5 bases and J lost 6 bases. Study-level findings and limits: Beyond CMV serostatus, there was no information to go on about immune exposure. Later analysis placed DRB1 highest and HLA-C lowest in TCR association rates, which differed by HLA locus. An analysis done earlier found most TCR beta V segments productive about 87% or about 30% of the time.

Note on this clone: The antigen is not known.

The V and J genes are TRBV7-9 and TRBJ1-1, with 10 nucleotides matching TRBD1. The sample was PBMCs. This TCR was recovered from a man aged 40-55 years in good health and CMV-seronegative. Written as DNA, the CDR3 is TGTGCCAGCAGCCTTTTCCTGTCCGGGACAGGGGCTGAAGCTTTCTTT. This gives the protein CASSLFLSGTGAEAFF.